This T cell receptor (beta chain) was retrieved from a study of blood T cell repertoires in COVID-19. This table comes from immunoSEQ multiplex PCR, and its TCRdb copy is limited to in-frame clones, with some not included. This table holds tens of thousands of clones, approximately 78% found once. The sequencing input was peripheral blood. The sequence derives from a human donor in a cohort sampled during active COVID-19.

The CDR3 here is CASSHRGTDTQYF. CDR3 coding DNA: TGTGCCAGCAGCCACAGGGGTACAGATACGCAGTATTTT. This sequence joins TRBV3-1 (or the pseudogene TRBV3-2) and TRBJ2-3, with a tentative D call TRBD1 (6 bases). The germline CDR1 and CDR2 sequences are LGHDT and YNNKEL (reference sequence). The CDR3 totals 13 residues. Trimming took 3 bases from V and 3 from J, leaving 7 bases between them.